These 16 T cell receptor beta chains were sequenced from one sample in a study of Graves' ophthalmopathy and Graves' hyperthyroidism. Amplification from RNA transcripts yielded the TCR beta CDR3 regions. First-round RT-PCR employed HTBI primers, with a second-round multiplex PCR after it. TCRdb ran MiXCR on the multiplex PCR reads and lists one entry per CDR3 protein. The sample lists approximately 640,000 distinct CDR3 sequences, under 50% occurring once. Input material: peripheral blood. The receptor source for this set is an adult man with Graves' ophthalmopathy.

The J gene is TRBJ2-6, the V gene TRBV25-1; D unresolved. The CDR3 is 11 amino acids. Trimming took off 0 bases at V and 9 bases at J, with 0 bases between the two ends. Per the germline V gene, CDR1 is MGHDK and CDR2 is SYGVNS. CDR3 coding DNA: TGTGCCAGCAGTGAATACAACGTCCTGACTTTC. This codes for CASSEYNVLTF.

This clonotype was found many times. This chain joins TRBV25-1 and TRBJ2-5; 8 bases map to TRBD2. V lost 6 bases and J lost 13; bases outside the gene matches: 16. Germline-derived CDR1 and CDR2 are MGHDK and SYGVNS. The CDR3 consists of 14 residues. Here the CDR3 DNA reads TGTGCCAGCAGGGAAGATAAACCGGGACTAGTCCGGTACTTC. Amino acid sequence: CASREDKPGLVRYF.

Note on this clonotype: Lacking the conserved final phenylalanine or tryptophan, this CDR3 likely reflects a read error. Because the CDR3's place on the DNA is in doubt, the DNA is left out and the CDR3 is given as listed by TCRdb. The V call is TRBV5-4, the J call TRBJ1-4; the listed D gene, TRBD1, was not tested against the DNA. Germline assignment: CDR1 SGHNT and CDR2 YYREEE (reference sequence). The CDR3 is 10 amino acids in total, end residues counted. CDR3 sequence: CASSRMGGPL.

Comments on this clonotype: Without the conserved terminal phenylalanine or tryptophan, this CDR3 likely stems from a read error. The V call is TRBV5-5, the J call TRBJ2-5; the D gene is possibly TRBD1 (5 bases). Germline V gene lookup returns CDR1 SGHKS and CDR2 YYEKEE (reference sequence). The CDR3 sequence is 13 residues long. CDR3 loop: CASSFGAQETQYC. The CDR3 DNA follows: TGTGCCAGCAGCTTTGGGGCCCAAGAGACTCAGTACTGC.

This clonotype was observed a few times. The rearrangement joins TRBV12-3 or TRBV12-4 to TRBJ1-2; D is perhaps TRBD1 (5 bases). Trimming stripped 3 bases from V and 4 bases from J, with 21 bases between. CDR3 length: 17 amino acids. CDR3 residues: CASSFNGGRGKSYGYTF. The CDR3 DNA is TGTGCCAGCAGTTTCAACGGGGGTCGAGGGAAGAGCTATGGCTACACCTTC.

The chain couples TRBV15 to TRBJ1-5, with D maybe TRBD1 (5 bases). Germline CDR1 LNHNV, CDR2 YYDKDF (reference sequence). V lost 0 bases and J 6 bases, leaving 9 bases between the germline ends. The CDR3 has 14 amino acids. DNA of the CDR3: TGTGCCACCAGCAGAGATGTGGGGCTTCAGCCCCAGCATTTT. It yields the protein CATSRDVGLQPQHF.

A remark on this clonotype: An end of the junction does not agree with germline; a read error may underlie this. This chain connects TRBV4-1 to TRBJ2-7, with D possibly being TRBD1 (6 bases). The germline V gene has CDR1 MGHRA and CDR2 YSYEKL. The CDR3 covers 16 residues. This CDR3 reads CASGQVWDTSLYEQYF. CDR3 bases: TGCGCCAGCGGCCAAGTTTGGGACACGAGTCTCTACGAGCAGTACTTC.

This clonotype was seen ten or more times. The gene calls are TRBV10-3 and TRBJ1-2, with no clear D. Trimming stripped 11 bases from V and 2 bases from J, with 12 bases between. The germline gives CDR1 ENHRY, CDR2 SYGVKD. The CDR3 is 12 residues long. DNA for the CDR3: TGTGCCTTACGAGGAAGAAACTATGGCTACACCTTC. Encoded protein: CALRGRNYGYTF.

V gene TRBV20-1 combines with J gene TRBJ1-4; 7 nucleotides align to TRBD1. The CDR3 runs to 13 residues. The germline CDR1 and CDR2 sequences are DFQATT and SNEGSKA (reference sequence). The CDR3 loop reads CGVTQGKGEKLFF. CDR3 DNA sequence: TGCGGTGTTACACAGGGGAAGGGTGAAAAACTGTTTTTT.

This clonotype appeared many times. This CDR3 is CSVDVSIGTWAEAFF. CDR3 DNA: TGCAGCGTTGATGTTTCGATAGGCACTTGGGCTGAAGCTTTCTTT. The V call is TRBV29-1, the J call TRBJ1-1; D remains unclear. The germline V and J ends were trimmed by 3 bases and 6 bases, with 20 bases remaining between them. Per germline, CDR1 SQVTM and CDR2 ANQGSEA. This CDR3 region has 15 residues.

The V and J genes are TRBV2 and TRBJ1-6; D not resolved. The CDR3 totals 14 residues. The germline CDR1 and CDR2 sequences are SNHLY and FYNNEI. V lost 4 bases to trimming and J lost 7 bases, with 11 bases between them. This chain's CDR3 is CASSGGRLNSPLHF. CDR3 nucleotide sequence: TGTGCCAGCAGTGGAGGACGGCTAAATTCACCCCTCCACTTT. Together with reference TRBV2 and TRBJ1-6, the CDR3 gives the full variable domain: EPEVTQTPSHQVTQMGQEVILRCVPISNHLYFYWYRQILGQKVEFLVSFYNNEISEKSEIFDDQFSVERPDGSNFTLKIRSTKLEDSAMYFCASSGGRLNSPLHFGNGTRLTVT.

V is TRBV12-3 or TRBV12-4 and J is TRBJ2-3; D not resolved. The CDR3 length is 13 residues. V lost 4 bases, J lost 4 bases, and 9 bases lay in between. CDR3 sequence: CASSSTVADTQYF. The CDR3 region has the DNA TGTGCCAGCAGTTCCACGGTAGCAGATACGCAGTATTTT.

Notes on this clonotype: A clone one base away is much larger, so this may be a read error. This rearrangement joins TRBV7-9 to TRBJ1-2; D remains unclear. The CDR3 loop spans 13 amino acids. V lost 4 bases to trimming and J lost 3 bases, with 9 bases between them. The germline gives CDR1 SEHNR, CDR2 FQNEAQ (reference sequence). CDR3 nucleotide sequence: TGTGCCAGCAGCTCTTTTGATGACTATGGCTACACCTTC. Translated, it gives CASSSFDDYGYTF.

This clonotype has only a few counts. The chain employs TRBV25-1 and TRBJ1-5; maybe TRBD1 (5 bases). The V end was cut by 4 bases, the J end by 11 bases, with 21 bases between. This CDR3 region has 15 residues. CDR1 and CDR2 (germline): MGHDK, SYGVNS. The CDR3 nucleotides are TGTGCCAGCAGTGCTCACAGGATGCGCGTGGAGACCCAGCATTTT. It is translated as CASSAHRMRVETQHF.

The chain employs TRBV11-1 and TRBJ2-7; D is ambiguous. CDR1 is SGHAT, CDR2 FQDESV, per germline (reference sequence). V was pared by 1 base and J by 0 bases, with 13 bases between. This CDR3 is 16 amino acids long. The CDR3 spells CASSLEAGRASYEQYF. For the CDR3, the DNA is TGTGCCAGCAGCTTAGAGGCAGGCCGGGCCTCCTACGAGCAGTACTTC. Full variable domain (outside the CDR3, taken from reference TRBV11-1 and TRBJ2-7): EAEVAQSPRYKITEKSQAVAFWCDPISGHATLYWYRQILGQGPELLVQFQDESVVDDSQLPKDRFSAERLKGVDSTLKIQPAELGDSAMYLCASSLEAGRASYEQYFGPGTRLTVT.

There are a few counts of this clonotype. J is TRBJ2-5 and V is TRBV9; D ambiguous. Germline lookup yields CDR1 SGDLS and CDR2 YYNGEE. Trimming pared 4 bases from V and 5 bases from J, leaving 21 bases between. This CDR3 region has 16 residues. CDR3 nucleotide sequence: TGTGCCAGCAGCTTTGGTAGCCCCCCCCTGTGGGAGACCCAGTACTTC. Translated: CASSFGSPPLWETQYF.